What follows are 19 T cell receptor beta chains derived from one specimen sequenced in a study of T-cell reconstitution after alpha-beta-depleted transplantation in children. TCRbeta library preparation incorporated unique molecular identifiers. TCRdb analysed the PCR reads with MiXCR anew, one entry per CDR3 protein. The repertoire consists of hundreds of thousands of distinct CDR3 sequences, with approximately 10% occurring once and the leading ten covering 5.5% to 8%. The sequencing used PBMCs from the stem cell graft donor, collected from the stem cell graft. The source is a human donor who donated a stem cell graft to a child with acute lymphoblastic leukemia.

The chain combines TRBV12-3 or TRBV12-4 with TRBJ1-5, with D hard to call. Trimming took off 6 bases at V and 1 base at J, with 10 bases between the two ends. The CDR3 sequence is 14 residues long. The CDR3 nucleotides are TGTGCCAGCAGCCCCGCAGAAAGCAATCAGCCCCAGCATTTT. It encodes CASSPAESNQPQHF.

In this sample, this clonotype turned up many times. The chain employs TRBV19 and TRBJ2-1; 11 nucleotides align to TRBD2. This CDR3 contains 15 residues. V gave up 3 bases and J gave up 6 bases; unmatched junction bases: 4. The V gene's germline CDR1 is LNHDA and CDR2 SQIVND (reference sequence). In DNA form, the CDR3 reads TGTGCCAGTAGTATGCGTAGCGGGGGGGCCAATGAGCAGTTCTTC. Encoded protein: CASSMRSGGANEQFF.

As for this clonotype: Given a much more abundant clone one base away, this may be a read error. The chain is built from TRBV5-1 and TRBJ2-3, with D unclear. The V gene's germline CDR1 is SGHRS and CDR2 YFSETQ. This CDR3 contains 14 residues. V lost 4 bases and J lost 3, with 12 bases in between. CDR3 region: CASSLSLKTDTQYF. The CDR3 DNA reads as TGCGCCAGCAGCCTGTCCTTAAAGACAGATACGCAGTATTTT.

This rearrangement joins TRBV29-1 to TRBJ1-2, with 9 bases matching TRBD1. Germline CDR1 SQVTM, CDR2 ANQGSEA. CDR3 size: 13 residues. The V and J ends lost 4 bases and 8 bases, in that order; junction bases with no gene match: 8. CDR3: CSVGNRGLWGYTF. The DNA of the CDR3 is TGCAGCGTTGGCAACAGGGGGCTTTGGGGCTACACCTTC.

This chain uses TRBV4-2 with TRBJ2-3; D gene uncertain. CDR3 length: 13 amino acids. V was cut by 4 bases and J by 6 bases, with 11 bases left in between. Germline V gene lookup returns CDR1 LGHNA and CDR2 YNFKEQ. The CDR3 nucleotides read TGTGCCAGCAGCCCAGCTCCGACGGATACGCAGTATTTT. Residues: CASSPAPTDTQYF.

At least ten counts were recorded for this clonotype. The chain has TRBV4-1 and TRBJ2-7; D is ambiguous. Germline V gene sequence: CDR1 MGHRA, CDR2 YSYEKL. Trimming cost V 1 base and J 4 bases, with 8 bases left between them. This CDR3 has 13 amino acids. CDR3 residues: CASSQVSFYEQYF. The CDR3 bases are TGCGCCAGCAGCCAAGTCAGCTTTTACGAGCAGTACTTC.

The rearrangement uses TRBV7-2 and TRBJ2-1; a weak D match, TRBD2 (7 bases). The CDR3 covers 15 residues. Looked up from germline, CDR1 is SGHTA and CDR2 is FQGNSA. With 0 bases removed from V and 9 bases from J, the gap between germline ends came to 15 bases. DNA for the CDR3: TGTGCCAGCAGCTTAGCTGGCGCGGGGGCCCCTGAGCAGTTCTTC. This sequence encodes CASSLAGAGAPEQFF. The entire variable domain, with the rest obtained from reference TRBV7-2 and TRBJ2-1, is as follows: GAGVSQSPSNKVTEKGKDVELRCDPISGHTALYWYRQSLGQGLEFLIYFQGNSAPDKSGLPSDRFSAERTGGSVSTLTIQRTQQEDSAVYLCASSLAGAGAPEQFFGPGTRLTVL.

This clonotype was seen at least ten times. The chain joins TRBV12-5 to TRBJ2-1; TRBD1 agrees at 8 bases. Germline V gene data show CDR1 as LGHNT and CDR2 as FRNRAP. J was trimmed by 8 bases and V by 0 bases; bases with no gene match: 9. There are 16 residues in the CDR3. This chain's CDR3 is CASGLVGQGAFDEQFF. The CDR3 coding sequence is TGTGCTAGTGGTTTGGTAGGGCAGGGGGCTTTCGATGAGCAGTTCTTC. Complete variable domain (other parts from reference TRBV12-5 and TRBJ2-1): DARVTQTPRHKVTEMGQEVTMRCQPILGHNTVFWYRQTMMQGLELLAYFRNRAPLDDSGMPKDRFSAEMPDATLATLKIQPSEPRDSAVYFCASGLVGQGAFDEQFFGPGTRLTVL.

This clonotype was found many times. The chain couples TRBV20-1 to TRBJ2-5, with 8 bases matching TRBD2. CDR3 length: 13 residues. The germline CDR1 and CDR2 sequences are DFQATT and SNEGSKA (reference sequence). V lost 4 bases and J lost 5; bases outside the gene matches: 6. CDR3 region: CSAKGASGETQYF. CDR3 bases: TGCAGTGCTAAAGGGGCTAGCGGGGAGACCCAGTACTTC.

This clonotype was counted between two and nine times. The V gene is TRBV7-2, the J gene TRBJ1-1, with no clear D. The CDR3 runs to 13 residues. Germline loops: CDR1 SGHTA, CDR2 FQGNSA. Trimming removed 5 bases at V and 7 bases at J, with 14 bases between. CDR3 in DNA: TGTGCCAGCAGCCATGGGAGCGTTTATGAAGCTTTCTTT. Encoded protein: CASSHGSVYEAFF.

This clonotype was seen repeatedly, ten times or more. The V and J genes are TRBV11-2 and TRBJ2-3; D ambiguous. The CDR3 is made up of 16 amino acids. Trimming cost V 0 bases and J 4 bases, with 14 bases left between them. From germline, CDR1 is SGHAT and CDR2 FQNNGV. CDR3 nucleotide sequence: TGTGCCAGCAGCTTAGAAGCTCGTGTGCTGCCAGATACGCAGTATTTT. Translation gives CASSLEARVLPDTQYF.

This clonotype came up many times. J is TRBJ2-7 and V is TRBV7-2; D may be TRBD1 or TRBD2 (5 bases each). CDR3 size: 14 residues. The germline gives CDR1 SGHTA, CDR2 FQGNSA. V shed 5 bases and J shed 3 bases, with 14 bases lying between them. The CDR3, as DNA: TGTGCCAGCAGCGCTGGGGGACCGATCTACGAGCAGTACTTC. Protein: CASSAGGPIYEQYF.

Regarding this clonotype: With a much larger clone just one base away, this may be a read error. This CDR3 is missing its conserved last phenylalanine or tryptophan, likely due to a read error. V is TRBV12-5 and J is TRBJ1-3; 10 bases map to TRBD1. The CDR3 loop spans 20 amino acids. The germline V gene has CDR1 LGHNT and CDR2 FRNRAP. J was trimmed by 7 bases and V by 1 base; bases with no gene match: 19. The CDR3 region has the DNA TGTGCTAGTGGTTTGGCCCTAGGACTGGGACAGGGGCCCGTCGGGAACACCATATATTGT. Its protein product is CASGLALGLGQGPVGNTIYC.

The rearrangement joins TRBV20-1 to TRBJ2-1; 14 bases fit TRBD2. This CDR3 is 14 amino acids long. From germline, CDR1 is DFQATT and CDR2 SNEGSKA (reference sequence). J was trimmed by 6 bases and V by 6 bases; bases with no gene match: 4. This CDR3 reads CSASGTSGGNEQFF. As DNA, the CDR3 is TGCAGTGCCTCCGGGACTAGCGGGGGCAATGAGCAGTTCTTC.

The rearrangement joins TRBV19 to TRBJ2-1; 9 nucleotides line up with TRBD1. Germline V CDR1 and CDR2: LNHDA, SQIVND (reference sequence). This CDR3 is 15 amino acids long. The junction had 7 bases not matched to a gene; V was cut back by 1 base and J by 9 bases. CDR3 sequence: CASSIVGQGIFEQFF. CDR3 DNA sequence: TGTGCCAGTAGTATAGTCGGACAGGGGATATTTGAGCAGTTCTTC.

This clonotype was recorded many times. V is TRBV20-1 and J is TRBJ2-1; 10 positions agree with TRBD2. CDR1 is DFQATT and CDR2 is SNEGSKA in the germline V gene (reference sequence). The CDR3 contains 15 residues. V shed 2 bases, J shed 5 bases, and the junction held 6 bases outside the gene matches. CDR3 sequence (DNA): TGCAGTGCTAGAATAGCGGGGGGAACGGACAATGAGCAGTTCTTC. Its protein product is CSARIAGGTDNEQFF.

The chain uses TRBV20-1 and TRBJ1-1; possible D gene TRBD1, 5 bases. Germline V CDR1 and CDR2: DFQATT, SNEGSKA (reference sequence). V was cut by 3 bases and J by 11 bases, with 16 bases left in between. The CDR3 consists of 12 residues. CDR3 region: CSARATGTYAFF. CDR3 coding DNA: TGCAGTGCTAGGGCCACCGGGACGTATGCTTTCTTT.

This clonotype has only a few counts. The V gene is TRBV14, the J gene TRBJ1-4; a weak D match, TRBD1 (5 bases). V gave up 6 bases and J gave up 2 bases, with 7 bases separating them. CDR1 and CDR2 from the germline V gene are SGHDN and FVKESK. This CDR3 is 13 amino acids long. The CDR3 loop is CASRSGTNEKLFF. For the CDR3, the DNA is TGTGCCAGCAGATCAGGGACTAATGAAAAACTGTTTTTT.

This clonotype showed up many times. J is TRBJ1-5 and V is TRBV29-1, with D possibly TRBD1 on 5 matching bases. Trimming left V 6 bases short and J 2 bases short, with 14 bases between. Germline values: CDR1 SQVTM, CDR2 ANQGSEA. This CDR3 has 14 amino acids. The DNA for the CDR3 is TGCAGCGTCGCGGGGGATAAGGGCAATCAGCCCCAGCATTTT. This translates into CSVAGDKGNQPQHF.